This T cell receptor (beta chain) was found in a study of blood T cell repertoires in COVID-19. At the level of the study: COVID-19 samples from acute and convalescent phases originated in the United States, Italy and Spain. Nucleic acid was either cDNA or gDNA, and it came from T cells, B-cell-depleted T cells, or PBMCs.

In the authors' workflow: Estimates of nucleated cell counts were drawn from the amplification of reference gene primers. Produced via immunoSEQ multiplex PCR; TCRdb's table is partial and in-frame only. That table is the source of V, J and clone size, and D and trimming were worked out from the DNA. The data show under 200,000 clones, approximately 91% seen once. The ends were cut back, 0 bases at V and 2 bases at J, with 5 bases in the middle. Per the germline V gene, CDR1 is LNHNV and CDR2 is YYDKDF (reference sequence). CDR3 length equals 14 residues. The sample consisted of peripheral blood. V and J are TRBV15 and TRBJ1-5; D is ambiguous. The TCR originated in a man aged 18 to 30 with acute or convalescent COVID-19. CDR3 protein: CATSREIGNQPQHF. DNA of the CDR3: TGTGCCACCAGCAGAGAGATAGGCAATCAGCCCCAGCATTTT.